These 25 T cell receptor beta chains were sequenced from one sample in a study of OX40 agonist ivuxolimab in advanced cancers. Clones were sequenced by immunoSEQ multiplex PCR, and TCRdb holds only the in-frame ones, with some missing. The table has around 100,000 clones, roughly 90% seen once. The sample was CD4+ or CD8+ T cells sorted from blood, taken in a trial of the OX40 agonist ivuxolimab. All receptors come from an adult with an advanced solid tumor such as melanoma, head and neck, liver or kidney cancer.

In its sample, this clone was seen a few times. The V and J genes are TRBV2 and TRBJ1-3; 10 bases fit TRBD1. The germline V gene has CDR1 SNHLY and CDR2 FYNNEI. The ends lost 5 bases at V and 1 base at J; junction bases unmatched: 2. The CDR3 sequence is 15 residues long. CDR3 bases: TGTGCCAGCAGTTCGGGACAGGGGTCTGGAAACACCATATATTTT. It encodes CASSSGQGSGNTIYF.

The count of this clone is one. V and J are TRBV15 and TRBJ1-3, with D unresolved. Germline V CDR1 and CDR2: LNHNV, YYDKDF (reference sequence). V was cut by 8 bases and J by 6 bases, with 8 bases left in between. The CDR3 is 11 amino acids. The CDR3 sequence: CATGRINTIYF. The DNA for the CDR3 is TGTGCCACCGGGAGAATAAACACCATATATTTT.

About this clone itself: Other nucleotide sequences from this sample produce the same CDR3. The chain employs TRBV7-2 and TRBJ1-1; D is unclear. CDR3 length equals 14 residues. Per the germline V gene, CDR1 is SGHTA and CDR2 is FQGNSA. V lost 2 bases and J lost 1, with 8 bases in between. As DNA, the CDR3 is TGTGCCAGCAGCTTATCGAGGGCGAACACTGAAGCTTTCTTT. Its protein product is CASSLSRANTEAFF.

This chain uses TRBV30 with TRBJ1-1; no reliable D call. This CDR3 has 9 amino acids. V was clipped by 2 bases and J by 9 bases, with 4 bases between them. Germline CDR1 reads GTSNPN; CDR2 reads SVGIG (reference sequence). DNA for the CDR3: TGTGCCTGGAGTCCCCAAGCTTTCTTT. Amino acids: CAWSPQAFF. Full variable domain (remainder filled in from reference TRBV30 and TRBJ1-1): SQTIHQWPATLVQPVGSPLSLECTVEGTSNPNLYWYRQAAGRGLQLLFYSVGIGQISSEVPQNLSASRPQDRQFILSSKKLLLSDSGFYLCAWSPQAFFGQGTRLTVV.

This clone was counted between two and nine times. The chain employs TRBV27 and TRBJ2-2; D is unresolved. Germline values: CDR1 MNHEY, CDR2 SMNVEV (reference sequence). CDR3 size: 15 residues. V was shortened by 0 bases and J by 6 bases, with 11 bases between the two germline ends. CDR3 region: CASSLSWDRSGELFF. As DNA, the CDR3 is TGTGCCAGCAGTTTATCGTGGGATAGGTCCGGGGAGCTGTTTTTT.

The chain employs TRBV4-1 and TRBJ2-7; possibly TRBD1 for D (6 bases). The length of the CDR3 is 15 residues. Germline V CDR1 and CDR2: MGHRA, YSYEKL. The V and J ends lost 3 bases and 2 bases respectively, with 14 bases between them. CDR3 region: CASSHYLQGAYEQYF. The CDR3 DNA sequence: TGCGCCAGCAGCCATTACTTACAGGGCGCCTACGAGCAGTACTTC.

This rearrangement joins TRBV5-1 to TRBJ2-7; tentatively, D is TRBD1 (8 bases). CDR3 length: 15 residues. Per the germline V gene, CDR1 is SGHRS and CDR2 is YFSETQ. The germline V and J ends were trimmed by 2 bases and 6 bases, with 18 bases remaining between them. The CDR3 DNA sequence: TGCGCCAGCAGCTTCAGCACAGGGGGGGTACTCGAGCAGTACTTC. Protein product: CASSFSTGGVLEQYF.

This clone was seen only a few times. This chain uses TRBV19 with TRBJ1-3; D is uncertain. V was clipped by 3 bases and J by 4 bases, with 13 bases between them. The CDR3 length is 15 residues. Germline V gives CDR1 LNHDA, CDR2 SQIVND (reference sequence). CDR3 region: CASSILRTGGNTIYF. DNA for the CDR3: TGTGCCAGTAGTATCTTGCGGACGGGAGGAAACACCATATATTTT.

For the CDR3, the DNA is TGTGCCAGCAGTTACGGACAGGGCGATGGCTACACCTTC. Translated: CASSYGQGDGYTF. This chain joins TRBV6-6 and TRBJ1-2; 8 bases match TRBD1. CDR1 and CDR2 from the germline V gene are MNHNY and SVGAGI (reference sequence). V gave up 2 bases and J gave up 6 bases; unmatched junction bases: 2. This CDR3 contains 13 residues.

The CDR3 protein is CASSADLNTEAFF. The CDR3, as DNA: TGCGCCAGCAGCGCGGACCTGAACACTGAAGCTTTCTTT. The chain links TRBV5-1 to TRBJ1-1; D call uncertain. Germline CDR1 reads SGHRS; CDR2 reads YFSETQ. The CDR3 sequence is 13 residues long. Trimming took 4 bases from V and 0 from J, leaving 7 bases between them.

This clone was detected once. J is TRBJ2-2 and V is TRBV6-6; D gene ambiguous. Per the germline V gene, CDR1 is MNHNY and CDR2 is SVGAGI (reference sequence). V lost 6 bases and J 0 bases, leaving 5 bases between the germline ends. CDR3 length: 13 residues. Here the CDR3 DNA reads TGTGCCAGCAGCAACCCGAACACCGGGGAGCTGTTTTTT. Translation gives CASSNPNTGELFF.

The rearrangement joins TRBV19 to TRBJ1-3; possible D gene TRBD1, 5 bases. This CDR3 region has 13 residues. Germline V gene sequence: CDR1 LNHDA, CDR2 SQIVND (reference sequence). With 3 bases removed from V and 3 bases from J, the gap between germline ends came to 6 bases. CDR3 sequence reads: CASSMGRGNTIYF. In DNA form, the CDR3 reads TGTGCCAGTAGTATGGGGCGTGGAAACACCATATATTTT.

V gene TRBV19 combines with J gene TRBJ1-5, with 7 bases that match TRBD1. The CDR3 extends over 14 amino acids. V lost 5 bases, J lost 5 bases, and 6 bases stayed unmatched. Per the germline V gene, CDR1 is LNHDA and CDR2 is SQIVND (reference sequence). For the CDR3, the DNA is TGTGCCAGTAGTGTAGGACAGGTCTATCAGCCCCAGCATTTT. This codes for CASSVGQVYQPQHF.

V gene TRBV27 combines with J gene TRBJ1-2; tentative D call: TRBD1 (6 bases). Germline V CDR1 and CDR2: MNHEY, SMNVEV (reference sequence). V lost 5 bases, J lost 8 bases, and 15 bases lay in between. There are 13 residues in the CDR3. The CDR3 region has the DNA TGTGCCAGCAGTCTTTCAGGGGAACCCGGCTACACCTTC. Its protein product is CASSLSGEPGYTF.

Here the CDR3 DNA reads TGCGCCAGCAGCTTGACGGGAGTGAGCACAGATACGCAGTATTTT. This translates into CASSLTGVSTDTQYF. The chain links TRBV5-1 to TRBJ2-3, with D tentatively TRBD2 (6 bases). V was cut by 1 base and J by 0 bases, with 9 bases left in between. CDR3 length: 15 residues. CDR1 SGHRS and CDR2 YFSETQ come from the germline V gene.

J is TRBJ1-6 and V is TRBV7-6; the match to TRBD1 covers 9 bases. CDR3 length: 14 residues. Germline CDR1 SGHVS, CDR2 FNYEAQ. J lost 10 bases, V lost 5 bases, and 6 bases had no gene match. CDR3 sequence (DNA): TGTGCCAGCAGCCCGCACAGGGGGCCCTCACCCCTCCACTTT. It translates to CASSPHRGPSPLHF.

As for this clone: Additional DNA sequences in this sample encode the identical CDR3. V gene TRBV28 combines with J gene TRBJ2-7; D is possibly TRBD1 (6 bases). The CDR3 length is 14 residues. Germline CDR1 reads MDHEN; CDR2 reads SYDVKM. V was clipped by 1 base and J by 2 bases, with 9 bases between them. The CDR3 region is CASSLYRATYEQYF. DNA of the CDR3: TGTGCCAGCAGTTTATACAGGGCAACCTACGAGCAGTACTTC.

The chain links TRBV28 to TRBJ2-7; tentatively, D is TRBD1 (6 bases). Germline V lookup: CDR1 MDHEN, CDR2 SYDVKM. V lost 6 bases to trimming and J lost 2 bases, with 23 bases between them. This CDR3 has 17 residues. CDR3 sequence reads: CASRQGLGIARAYEQYF. Here the CDR3 DNA reads TGTGCCAGCAGACAGGGCTTGGGTATAGCTCGGGCCTACGAGCAGTACTTC.

The chain couples TRBV6-6 to TRBJ2-5; 11 positions match TRBD1. CDR1 and CDR2 from the germline V gene are MNHNY and SVGAGI (reference sequence). There are 16 residues in the CDR3. Losses at the gene ends were 6 bases for V and 4 bases for J; bases not matched to a gene: 10. The CDR3 bases are TGTGCCAGCAGCCTCGGACAGGGGGCGAGAGGAGAGACCCAGTACTTC. It is translated as CASSLGQGARGETQYF.

The chain uses TRBV10-3 and TRBJ2-1; TRBD1 might be the D (5 bases). Germline V gene sequence: CDR1 ENHRY, CDR2 SYGVKD. The V gene lost 6 bases and the J gene lost 8 bases, with 11 bases spanning the gap. This CDR3 has 12 amino acids. In DNA, the CDR3 is TGTGCCATCAGGGCAGGGTTCCATGAGCAGTTCTTC. It codes for CAIRAGFHEQFF.

The J gene is TRBJ2-7, the V gene TRBV7-8, with D possibly TRBD1 on 6 matching bases. This CDR3 has 13 residues. Trimming pared 4 bases from V and 7 bases from J, leaving 14 bases between. The germline CDR1 and CDR2 sequences are SGHVS and FQNEAQ. The CDR3 nucleotides read TGTGCCAGCAGCTCCTTACAGGGTTGGGAGCAGTACTTC. The encoded protein is CASSSLQGWEQYF.

V is TRBV6-1 and J is TRBJ1-1, with D possibly matching TRBD1 (6 bases). Germline CDR1 reads MNHNS; CDR2 reads SASEGT. CDR3 length: 15 amino acids. V lost 7 bases, J lost 5 bases, and 20 bases lay in between. The CDR3 bases are TGTGCCAGCACCCCGGGGGGGGGCGGTAGGACTGAAGCTTTCTTT. Its translation is CASTPGGGGRTEAFF.

The gene calls are TRBV19 and TRBJ2-3; 8 bases line up with TRBD2. The germline CDR1 and CDR2 sequences are LNHDA and SQIVND (reference sequence). The CDR3 has 15 amino acids. The V gene end was trimmed by 6 bases and the J gene end by 4 bases; junction bases not matched to a gene: 9. CDR3 in amino acids: CASRPAAGGADTQYF. In DNA form, the CDR3 reads TGTGCCAGTAGACCGGCCGCGGGAGGAGCAGATACGCAGTATTTT.

The chain has TRBV9 and TRBJ2-3; D is possibly TRBD2 (7 bases). The CDR3 covers 15 residues. V was clipped by 0 bases and J by 6 bases, with 14 bases between them. Germline V CDR1 and CDR2: SGDLS, YYNGEE. This CDR3 reads CASSVEGRGADTQYF. For the CDR3, the DNA is TGTGCCAGCAGCGTAGAAGGTCGGGGGGCGGATACGCAGTATTTT.

The chain joins TRBV10-3 to TRBJ2-1; D possibly corresponds to TRBD1 (6 bases). Germline lookup yields CDR1 ENHRY and CDR2 SYGVKD. V dropped 3 bases and J dropped 13 bases, with 13 bases sitting between them. The CDR3 has 12 amino acids. The CDR3 sequence is CAISDQGTSQFF. CDR3 coding DNA: TGTGCCATCAGTGATCAGGGGACAAGCCAGTTCTTC.